This T cell receptor (beta chain) was sequenced for a study of cytomegalovirus exposure and HLA in healthy donors. Primers: 60 Vbeta forward and 13 Jbeta reverse. Using immunoSEQ multiplex PCR, the repertoire was profiled, and TCRdb retains in-frame clones only, with some absent. The top ten clones hold almost 8.5% of a sample with over 95,000 clones, 67% of them seen once. This clone came up once. This clonotype was sampled from a young man in good health and CMV-seropositive. What was sequenced was PBMCs.

This chain's CDR3 is CASSLEVEPGAQYF. CDR3 nucleotide sequence: TGCGCCAGCAGCTTGGAAGTGGAACCGGGGGCCCAGTACTTC. The chain uses TRBV5-1 and TRBJ2-5; possible D gene TRBD2, 6 bases. The CDR3 runs 14 residues. V was cut by 0 bases and J by 9 bases, with 15 bases left in between. The germline V gene has CDR1 SGHRS and CDR2 YFSETQ.